This T cell receptor beta chain appears in the sequencing data of a study of control samples from healthy donors and cancer patients. CDR1 and CDR2 (germline): LGHDT, YNNKEL (reference sequence). CDR3 length: 15 residues. The V and J ends lost 6 bases and 0 bases respectively, with 12 bases between them. Generated by immunoSEQ multiplex PCR, the TCRdb table keeps only in-frame clones and is missing some. Of roughly 59,000 clones in the sample, about 92% were seen once. The sequenced sample consisted of PBMCs. The chain carries TRBV3-1 (or the pseudogene TRBV3-2) and TRBJ1-3; D is possibly TRBD1 (5 bases). The clonotype comes from a man aged 40-49 years with colorectal cancer. CDR3 sequence reads: CASSLTGTSGNTIYF. CDR3 DNA: TGTGCCAGCAGTCTGACCGGGACCTCTGGAAACACCATATATTTT.